This T cell receptor (beta chain) was sequenced during a study of OX40 agonist ivuxolimab in advanced cancers. Libraries were prepared by immunoSEQ multiplex PCR; TCRdb keeps only in-frame clonotypes and omits some of them. The sample lists 23,000 or so clones; 84% were seen once. The CDR3 totals 14 residues. Germline loops: CDR1 ENHRY, CDR2 SYGVKD. V lost 7 bases to trimming and J lost 1 base; unmatched junction nucleotides: 3. The V gene is TRBV10-3, the J gene TRBJ2-7; 11 nucleotides agree with TRBD1. Sequencing used CD4+ or CD8+ T cells sorted from blood, obtained in a trial of the OX40 agonist ivuxolimab. This TCR was recovered from an adult with an advanced solid tumor such as melanoma, head and neck, liver or kidney cancer. The CDR3 loop reads CAIKGQGGSYEQYF. CDR3 in DNA: TGTGCCATCAAGGGACAGGGGGGATCCTACGAGCAGTACTTC.